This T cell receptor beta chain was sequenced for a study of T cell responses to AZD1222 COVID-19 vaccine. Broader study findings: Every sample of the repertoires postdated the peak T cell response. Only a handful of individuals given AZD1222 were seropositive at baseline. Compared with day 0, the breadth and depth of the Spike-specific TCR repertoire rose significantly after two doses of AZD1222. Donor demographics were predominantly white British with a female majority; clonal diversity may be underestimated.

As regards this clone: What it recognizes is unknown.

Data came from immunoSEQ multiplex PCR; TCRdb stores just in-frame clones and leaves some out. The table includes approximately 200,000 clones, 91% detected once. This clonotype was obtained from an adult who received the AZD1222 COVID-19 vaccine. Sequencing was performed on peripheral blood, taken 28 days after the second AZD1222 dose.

The CDR3 coding sequence is TGTGCCAGCAGCTTGGTCGCAGGAGCCGGCGGCTATGGCTACACCTTC. Its protein is CASSLVAGAGGYGYTF. V and J are TRBV5-6 and TRBJ1-2; no clear D. CDR3 size: 16 residues. V was clipped by 0 bases and J by 4 bases, with 16 bases between them. Germline lookup yields CDR1 SGHDT and CDR2 YYEEEE.